The T cell receptor (beta chain) described here comes from a study of T cells in Graves' hyperthyroidism and ophthalmopathy. Overall study context: Blood was drawn when the patient was first diagnosed and still untreated.

Worth noting for this clonotype: Its antigen is not identified.

There were TCR beta CDR3 regions amplified from RNA transcripts. The study used the HTBI primer set for a first-round RT-PCR of the TCR CDR3. TCRdb reanalysed the multiplex PCR reads using MiXCR and keeps one entry per CDR3 protein. The sample shows about 840,000 distinct CDR3 sequences, roughly 37% of them seen only once. Germline V gives CDR1 KGHDR, CDR2 SFDVKD. Trimming stripped 3 bases from V and 2 bases from J, with 7 bases between. This CDR3 spans 15 amino acids. Findings of the study overall: Most thyroid clonotypes that were expanded above 0.001 also turned up in blood.

Patients were aged 18 to 65, had disease duration under 2 months, and had newly diagnosed hyperthyroidism. Fresh peripheral blood, about 9.9 ml, yielded the PBMCs. This clonotype was sampled from a man aged 18 to 29 with Graves' hyperthyroidism. The sample was blood. V gene TRBV24-1 combines with J gene TRBJ2-6; possibly TRBD2 for D (5 bases). The DNA for the CDR3 is TGTGCCACCAGTGATAGAGCGGCTGGGGCCAACGTCCTGACTTTC. Translating gives CATSDRAAGANVLTF.